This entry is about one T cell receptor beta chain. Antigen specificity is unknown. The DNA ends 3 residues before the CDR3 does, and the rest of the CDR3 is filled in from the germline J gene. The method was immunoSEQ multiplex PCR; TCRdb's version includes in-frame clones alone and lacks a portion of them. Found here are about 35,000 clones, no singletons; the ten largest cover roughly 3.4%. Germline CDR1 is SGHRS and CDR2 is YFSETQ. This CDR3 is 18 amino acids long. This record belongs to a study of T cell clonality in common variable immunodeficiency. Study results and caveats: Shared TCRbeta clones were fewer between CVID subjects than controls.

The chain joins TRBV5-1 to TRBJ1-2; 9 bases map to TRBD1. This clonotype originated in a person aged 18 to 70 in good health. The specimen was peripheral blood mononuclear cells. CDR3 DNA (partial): TGCGCCAGCAGCCTGTGGGGTTCTGTCGGCACAGGGGGCGTAGGC. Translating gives CASSLWGSVGTGGVG. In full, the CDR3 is CASSLWGSVGTGGVGYTF.